This T cell receptor (beta chain) was retrieved from a study of T cell changes during pregnancy in multiple sclerosis. The V gene's germline CDR1 is SGHRS and CDR2 YFSETQ. Trimming took off 0 bases at V and 8 bases at J, with 11 bases between the two ends. The CDR3 contains 14 residues. Only in-frame clones appear in the TCRdb table, and some are missing; sequencing was by immunoSEQ multiplex PCR. This sample has 65,000 to 85,000 clones; about 91% occur once, and the top ten carry 1.4% to 1.5%. The chain combines TRBV5-1 with TRBJ1-4; D gene unclear. The sample was peripheral blood, taken after pregnancy. This receptor was taken from a female donor with multiple sclerosis, enrolled in a pregnancy study. CDR3 protein: CASSLAGKEEKLFF. The CDR3 region has the DNA TGCGCCAGCAGCTTGGCTGGCAAGGAGGAAAAACTGTTTTTT. The full variable domain, completed using reference TRBV5-1 and TRBJ1-4, is KAGVTQTPRYLIKTRGQQVTLSCSPISGHRSVSWYQQTPGQGLQFLFEYFSETQRNKGNFPGRFSGRQFSNSRSEMNVSTLELGDSALYLCASSLAGKEEKLFFGSGTQLSVL.